The 27 T cell receptor beta chains reported below all come from one sample, sequenced in a study of T cell changes during pregnancy in multiple sclerosis. Some clones are missing from TCRdb's copy, which holds only in-frame ones; the method was immunoSEQ multiplex PCR. The sample has about 73,000 clones, 85% to 90% seen once; the top ten hold more than 8%. Sequencing used peripheral blood, obtained after pregnancy. The receptor set was obtained from a female donor in good health, enrolled as a control in a pregnancy study.

The chain has TRBV30 and TRBJ1-5, with 12 bases lining up with TRBD1. V was clipped by 4 bases and J by 3 bases; unmatched bases: 4. This CDR3 is 15 amino acids long. Germline CDR1 GTSNPN, CDR2 SVGIG (reference sequence). The CDR3 DNA is TGTGCCTGGACCTCGGGACAGGGGGCCAATCAGCCCCAGCATTTT. Encoded protein: CAWTSGQGANQPQHF.

This clone turned up a few times. The V call is TRBV7-2, the J call TRBJ1-1; unclear D gene. Trimming took 2 bases from V and 1 from J, leaving 11 bases between them. Germline V gene data show CDR1 as SGHTA and CDR2 as FQGNSA. This CDR3 has 15 amino acids. The CDR3 loop reads CASSLYGSRNTEAFF. CDR3 nucleotide sequence: TGTGCCAGCAGCTTATACGGGTCGAGGAACACTGAAGCTTTCTTT.

A single count supports this clone. CDR3: CASSEQGGPSEQFF. Written as DNA, the CDR3 is TGCGCCAGCAGTGAACAGGGGGGGCCTAGTGAGCAGTTCTTC. The chain combines TRBV10-1 with TRBJ2-1, with D perhaps TRBD1 (8 bases). V lost 3 bases, J lost 9 bases, and 15 bases lay in between. CDR1 WNHNN and CDR2 SYGVQD come from the germline V gene (reference sequence). CDR3 length equals 14 residues.

This clone occurred once. The chain employs TRBV11-3 and TRBJ2-3; D unresolved. Per germline, CDR1 SGHNT and CDR2 YENEEA. This CDR3 has 14 amino acids. The V gene lost 5 bases and the J gene lost 0 bases, with 9 bases spanning the gap. The CDR3 loop is CASSPLTSTDTQYF. The CDR3 region has the DNA TGTGCCAGCAGCCCACTAACTAGCACAGATACGCAGTATTTT.

This clone was observed a few times. CDR3 nucleotide sequence: TGTGCCAGCAGCTTCGGAAAGACAGGGGTAGAGGGTAATCAGCCCCAGCATTTT. This sequence encodes CASSFGKTGVEGNQPQHF. The chain combines TRBV7-9 with TRBJ1-5, with 8 nucleotides matching TRBD1. Germline CDR1 is SEHNR and CDR2 is FQNEAQ (reference sequence). The CDR3 contains 18 residues. V lost 3 bases to trimming and J lost 4 bases; unmatched junction nucleotides: 14.

The chain links TRBV7-8 to TRBJ2-1; 7 bases map to TRBD2. With V trimmed by 3 bases and J by 2 bases, 7 bases remained unmatched. The germline V gene encodes CDR1 SGHVS and CDR2 FQNEAQ. The CDR3 length is 16 residues. The CDR3 protein is CASSFPSSGAYNEQFF. CDR3 nucleotides: TGTGCCAGCAGCTTCCCTAGCAGCGGGGCCTACAATGAGCAGTTCTTC.

The V and J genes are TRBV4-3 and TRBJ2-7, with D hard to call. The CDR3 has 13 residues. The germline gives CDR1 LGHNA, CDR2 YSLEER. The V end lost 0 bases, the J end lost 7 bases, and 10 bases lay between the germline ends. The CDR3 DNA reads TGCGCCAGCAGCCAAGATACAGCACGTGAGCAGTACTTC. Translating gives CASSQDTAREQYF.

The chain has TRBV6-4 and TRBJ2-1; 9 bases match TRBD2. V shed 0 bases and J 7 bases; nucleotides not matched to a gene: 7. Germline V CDR1 and CDR2: MRHNA, SNTAGT. The CDR3 is 16 residues long. The CDR3 loop reads CASSDSGGGARNEQFF. In nucleotides, the CDR3 is TGTGCCAGCAGTGACTCTGGCGGGGGGGCGCGAAATGAGCAGTTCTTC.

The chain couples TRBV9 to TRBJ1-2, with 8 bases lining up with TRBD1. Per germline, CDR1 SGDLS and CDR2 YYNGEE. The CDR3 has 12 amino acids. V lost 4 bases, J lost 7 bases, and 3 bases stayed unmatched. The CDR3 reads CASSTQGAGYTF. CDR3 coding DNA: TGTGCCAGCAGCACCCAGGGGGCTGGCTACACCTTC.

The J gene is TRBJ2-7, the V gene TRBV9; D is possibly TRBD1 (6 bases). The CDR3 has 14 amino acids. Trimming took 4 bases from V and 3 from J, leaving 14 bases between them. Germline V gene lookup returns CDR1 SGDLS and CDR2 YYNGEE. Here the CDR3 DNA reads TGTGCCAGCAGCACCTCCAGGGGAGACTACGAGCAGTACTTC. It codes for CASSTSRGDYEQYF.

The J gene is TRBJ1-4, the V gene TRBV30; 7 bases map to TRBD1. The CDR3 is 15 amino acids. The junction had 6 bases not matched to a gene; V was cut back by 0 bases and J by 5 bases. Germline V gene lookup returns CDR1 GTSNPN and CDR2 SVGIG (reference sequence). CDR3 bases: TGTGCCTGGAGTGTTGCGGGACAGCGCAATGAAAAACTGTTTTTT. It translates to CAWSVAGQRNEKLFF. The variable domain in full, with the rest retrieved from reference TRBV30 and TRBJ1-4, is SQTIHQWPATLVQPVGSPLSLECTVEGTSNPNLYWYRQAAGRGLQLLFYSVGIGQISSEVPQNLSASRPQDRQFILSSKKLLLSDSGFYLCAWSVAGQRNEKLFFGSGTQLSVL.

The rearrangement uses TRBV28 and TRBJ1-2; D remains unclear. Germline assignment: CDR1 MDHEN and CDR2 SYDVKM. The CDR3 has 13 residues. V lost 5 bases to trimming and J lost 4 bases, with 11 bases between them. The CDR3 region is CASSSFTVYGYTF. The CDR3 DNA follows: TGTGCCAGCAGTAGCTTCACGGTCTATGGCTACACCTTC.

The chain is built from TRBV15 and TRBJ1-2; D is perhaps TRBD1 (6 bases). V dropped 3 bases and J dropped 3 bases, with 23 bases sitting between them. Looked up from germline, CDR1 is LNHNV and CDR2 is YYDKDF (reference sequence). The CDR3 contains 18 residues. The CDR3 sequence: CATSRGRGEGKGDYGYTF. The CDR3 DNA reads TGTGCCACCAGCAGGGGCAGGGGAGAGGGGAAGGGGGACTATGGCTACACCTTC.

The CDR3 is CASSSGQGMNTEAFF. The CDR3 bases are TGTGCCAGTAGTAGCGGACAGGGTATGAACACTGAAGCTTTCTTT. The V and J genes are TRBV19 and TRBJ1-1; 8 bases align to TRBD1. The CDR3 loop spans 15 amino acids. CDR1 and CDR2 (germline): LNHDA, SQIVND (reference sequence). Germline trimming cut 4 bases from V and 0 bases from J; bases unmatched to any gene: 4. The whole variable domain, remainder taken from reference TRBV19 and TRBJ1-1, is DGGITQSPKYLFRKEGQNVTLSCEQNLNHDAMYWYRQDPGQGLRLIYYSQIVNDFQKGDIAEGYSVSREKKESFPLTVTSAQKNPTAFYLCASSSGQGMNTEAFFGQGTRLTVV.

This rearrangement joins TRBV19 to TRBJ2-7; 8 bases match TRBD2. Germline assignment: CDR1 LNHDA and CDR2 SQIVND (reference sequence). V shed 1 base and J 0 bases; nucleotides not matched to a gene: 2. The CDR3 has 15 residues. CDR3 region: CASSIVSGGSYEQYF. The DNA for the CDR3 is TGTGCCAGTAGTATAGTCAGCGGGGGCTCCTACGAGCAGTACTTC.

J is TRBJ1-5 and V is TRBV2; D perhaps matches TRBD1 (6 bases). Germline CDR1 reads SNHLY; CDR2 reads FYNNEI. V lost 2 bases and J lost 6, with 14 bases in between. The CDR3 totals 15 residues. The CDR3 here is CASSEMGTTGQPQHF. The CDR3 DNA sequence: TGTGCCAGCAGTGAAATGGGGACAACGGGTCAGCCCCAGCATTTT.

The count of this clone is one. This chain links TRBV30 with TRBJ2-3; D remains unclear. CDR3 length: 13 amino acids. V lost 3 bases, J lost 6 bases, and 13 bases lay in between. Germline CDR1 and CDR2: GTSNPN and SVGIG (reference sequence). The CDR3 nucleotides are TGTGCCTGGAGCCAACCCACCGGGGATACGCAGTATTTT. The encoded protein is CAWSQPTGDTQYF.

The chain employs TRBV9 and TRBJ2-1; 8 bases map to TRBD2. CDR1 and CDR2 (germline): SGDLS, YYNGEE. CDR3 length: 17 amino acids. V was clipped by 0 bases and J by 7 bases; unmatched bases: 12. CDR3 nucleotide sequence: TGTGCCAGCAGCGTAGCTGACGGGGGGGCCTTGGGGAATGAGCAGTTCTTC. Encoded protein: CASSVADGGALGNEQFF. Combining the CDR3 with reference TRBV9 and TRBJ2-1 gives the whole variable domain DSGVTQTPKHLITATGQRVTLRCSPRSGDLSVYWYQQSLDQGLQFLIQYYNGEERAKGNILERFSAQQFPDLHSELNLSSLELGDSALYFCASSVADGGALGNEQFFGPGTRLTVL.

The chain links TRBV10-3 to TRBJ2-7; D is unclear. The CDR3 consists of 12 residues. Germline CDR1 is ENHRY and CDR2 is SYGVKD. V was trimmed by 10 bases and J by 3 bases, leaving 13 bases between them. CDR3 in amino acids: CATVGRSYEQYF. As DNA, the CDR3 is TGTGCCACCGTGGGTCGGAGCTACGAGCAGTACTTC.

The genes are TRBV9 and TRBJ2-1; 8 bases align to TRBD2. CDR3 length equals 18 residues. V was clipped by 3 bases and J by 8 bases; unmatched bases: 19. Germline V gene sequence: CDR1 SGDLS, CDR2 YYNGEE. CDR3 DNA sequence: TGTGCCAGCAGCGCGACCGCCTCCCAGCGGGAGCGCGGATATGAGCAGTTCTTC. Amino acid sequence: CASSATASQRERGYEQFF.

This chain joins TRBV6-5 and TRBJ2-7; maybe TRBD1 (6 bases). This CDR3 is built from 15 residues. V was clipped by 4 bases and J by 3 bases, with 16 bases between them. CDR1 is MNHEY, CDR2 SVGAGI, per germline. CDR3 in DNA: TGTGCCAGCAGTTTGGTTTGGGACACCGGCTACGAGCAGTACTTC. Encoded protein: CASSLVWDTGYEQYF.

The V gene is TRBV30, the J gene TRBJ2-7; 11 bases agree with TRBD1. V dropped 2 bases and J dropped 9; count of bases not matched to a gene: 6. The CDR3 extends over 13 amino acids. In germline, CDR1 is GTSNPN, CDR2 SVGIG (reference sequence). The CDR3 region has the DNA TGTGCCTGGAGTACTCGGACAGGGGGCTTGCAGTACTTC. It codes for CAWSTRTGGLQYF.

The V gene is TRBV28, the J gene TRBJ1-2; D is perhaps TRBD1 (6 bases). CDR3 length equals 15 residues. V shed 5 bases and J shed 4 bases, with 17 bases lying between them. Looked up from germline, CDR1 is MDHEN and CDR2 is SYDVKM. CDR3 protein: CASSVPRTAVYGYTF. The CDR3 DNA is TGTGCCAGCAGTGTTCCTCGGACAGCAGTCTATGGCTACACCTTC.

The J gene is TRBJ1-5, the V gene TRBV7-8, with D unclear. This CDR3 comprises 15 residues. In germline, CDR1 is SGHVS, CDR2 FQNEAQ. Trimming removed 1 base at V and 1 base at J, with 8 bases between. CDR3 coding DNA: TGTGCCAGCAGCTTAGTAAGAGGAAGCAATCAGCCCCAGCATTTT. This encodes CASSLVRGSNQPQHF.

The chain uses TRBV11-3 and TRBJ2-7; possibly TRBD1 for D (6 bases). Germline CDR1 SGHNT, CDR2 YENEEA. The CDR3 extends over 16 amino acids. V was clipped by 0 bases and J by 1 base, with 13 bases between them. CDR3 sequence (DNA): TGTGCCAGCAGCTTAGATTTGACAGGACTTTCCTACGAGCAGTACTTC. It is translated as CASSLDLTGLSYEQYF. The full variable domain, rest sourced from reference TRBV11-3 and TRBJ2-7, is EAGVVQSPRYKIIEKKQPVAFWCNPISGHNTLYWYLQNLGQGPELLIRYENEEAVDDSQLPKDRFSAERLKGVDSTLKIQPAELGDSAVYLCASSLDLTGLSYEQYFGPGTRLTVT.

The chain combines TRBV10-3 with TRBJ2-3, with a weak D call TRBD2 (5 bases). The CDR3 spans 17 residues. Germline CDR1 reads ENHRY; CDR2 reads SYGVKD. V was trimmed by 7 bases and J by 2 bases, leaving 22 bases between them. The CDR3 bases are TGTGCCATCACCCCCGAAAGCGGAGAGTTTTTCACAGATACGCAGTATTTT. Translating it yields CAITPESGEFFTDTQYF.

The chain combines TRBV5-1 with TRBJ2-3; the match to TRBD2 covers 7 bases. V gave up 4 bases and J gave up 5 bases; unmatched junction bases: 7. CDR1 is SGHRS and CDR2 is YFSETQ in the germline V gene. The CDR3 loop spans 14 amino acids. The DNA for the CDR3 is TGCGCCAGCAGCCCCCCTAGCGGAAGAGATACGCAGTATTTT. Protein product: CASSPPSGRDTQYF.